The rows below give T cell receptor beta chains drawn from one sample of a study of shared clonotypes between healthy human individuals. Sequenced by immunoSEQ multiplex PCR; TCRdb stores in-frame clones only, minus some. The sample consists of 950,000 to 1,100,000 clones, roughly 74% of them appearing once. Sequenced input: memory CD4+ T cells from PBMCs. Source of these receptors: a man aged 18 to 29 in good health. Some clones in this sample may be carry-over from other donors' samples. The CDR3 runs from the conserved cysteine through the conserved F or W. The D gene is left open where the match is weak. Clone size, where shown, is once, few, many, or a class for clones that have expanded.

V,length,D,size,J,CDR3,DNA
TRBV4-2,12,-,few,TRBJ2-5,CASRDGTETQYF,TGTGCCAGCAGAGATGGAACAGAGACCCAGTACTTC
TRBV7-7,13,TRBD2,-,TRBJ2-7,CASSPEAGGEVSF,TGTGCCAGCAGCCCGGAGGCTGGGGGGGAGGTGAGCTTC
TRBV28,13,-,-,TRBJ1-2,CASRSSGLHGYTF,TGTGCCAGCAGATCGTCAGGGCTACATGGCTACACCTTC
TRBV28,14,-,-,TRBJ2-5,CASSLPGLRETQYF,TGTGCCAGCAGTTTACCGGGCCTTAGGGAGACCCAGTACTTC
TRBV6-6,14,-,many,TRBJ2-3,CASSPDLGADTQYF,TGTGCCAGCAGTCCCGACTTGGGCGCAGATACGCAGTATTTT
TRBV6-5,15,-,-,TRBJ2-7,CASSYSGGTPYEQYF,TGTGCCAGCAGTTACTCCGGGGGGACACCTTACGAGCAGTACTTC
TRBV5-8,13,-,-,TRBJ2-1,CASILVGRGEQFF,TGTGCCAGCATACTCGTCGGGAGAGGTGAGCAGTTCTTC
TRBV6-1,12,-,-,TRBJ2-5,CASRQQKETQYF,TGTGCCAGCAGGCAACAGAAAGAGACCCAGTACTTC
TRBV7-9,14,-,-,TRBJ2-7,CASSSRTEFYEQYF,TGTGCCAGCAGCTCCCGGACAGAGTTCTACGAGCAGTACTTC
TRBV30,12,-,-,TRBJ2-7,CAWSSEDDEQYF,TGTGCCTGGAGCTCAGAGGACGACGAGCAGTACTTC
TRBV2,15,-,-,TRBJ1-5,CASRADSARNQPQHF,TGTGCCAGCAGGGCCGACAGCGCCCGCAATCAGCCCCAGCATTTT
TRBV7-9,14,-,-,TRBJ1-1,CASSLTTVKSEAFF,TGTGCCAGCAGCTTAACGACAGTCAAGTCTGAAGCTTTCTTT
TRBV5-1,14,-,-,TRBJ1-4,CASSTGGLEEKLFF,TGCGCCAGCAGCACCGGGGGCTTAGAGGAAAAACTGTTTTTT
TRBV28,15,TRBD1,-,TRBJ1-1,CASSFLQGADTEAFF,TGTGCCAGCAGTTTCCTACAGGGGGCGGACACTGAAGCTTTCTTT
TRBV18,17,-,few,TRBJ2-1,CASSPPNRQVSYNEQFF,TGTGCCAGCTCACCACCCAATCGACAGGTTTCCTACAATGAGCAGTTCTTC
TRBV4-2,16,TRBD1,-,TRBJ1-2,CASSQEGTGEDYGYTF,TGTGCCAGCAGCCAAGAGGGGACAGGTGAGGACTATGGCTACACCTTC
TRBV7-7,14,-,-,TRBJ2-5,CASSLGSGGETQYF,TGTGCCAGCAGCTTAGGGTCCGGGGGAGAGACCCAGTACTTC
TRBV6-5,14,TRBD1,-,TRBJ1-2,CASSYSMTGYGYTF,TGTGCCAGCAGTTACTCCATGACAGGGTATGGCTACACCTTC
TRBV6-5,13,TRBD1,-,TRBJ2-5,CASMTGAQETQYF,TGTGCCAGCATGACAGGGGCGCAAGAGACCCAGTACTTC
TRBV7-8,17,TRBD1,-,TRBJ1-1,CASRSRTGPRLGTEAFF,TGTGCCAGCAGGTCTAGGACAGGGCCCCGGCTGGGCACTGAAGCTTTCTTT
TRBV19,15,-,once,TRBJ2-5,CASSIDLDQQETQYF,TGTGCCAGTAGTATAGATCTGGATCAGCAAGAGACCCAGTACTTC
TRBV18,17,-,-,TRBJ1-1,CASSPMQGNAGNTEAFF,TGTGCCAGCTCACCAATGCAGGGTAATGCGGGGAACACTGAAGCTTTCTTT
TRBV28,14,-,-,TRBJ1-5,CASSLSGGGGPQHF,TGTGCCAGCAGTTTGTCCGGGGGGGGCGGGCCCCAGCATTTT
TRBV27,15,-,-,TRBJ2-1,CASSVGGRSANEQFF,TGTGCCAGCAGTGTTGGGGGCAGGTCCGCCAATGAGCAGTTCTTC
TRBV7-3,16,TRBD2,once,TRBJ2-3,CASSLGGLVSTDTQYF,TGTGCCAGCAGCTTAGGGGGACTAGTGTCGACAGATACGCAGTATTTT
TRBV10-3,13,-,-,TRBJ2-1,CASLEGSYNEQFF,TGTGCCTCCCTGGAGGGGTCCTACAATGAGCAGTTCTTC
TRBV27,14,TRBD2,few,TRBJ2-1,CASTGLAGDNEQFF,TGTGCCAGTACTGGACTAGCGGGAGACAATGAGCAGTTCTTC
TRBV7-8,16,TRBD2,-,TRBJ2-1,CASSSGATSGRIKQFF,TGTGCCAGCAGCTCGGGGGCGACTAGCGGGAGAATCAAGCAGTTCTTC
TRBV9,14,-,many,TRBJ1-2,CASSVDSGGYGYTF,TGTGCCAGCAGCGTAGACTCGGGGGGCTATGGCTACACCTTC
TRBV6-8,11,-,-,TRBJ1-5,CPPGPMQPQHF,TGCCCGCCAGGGCCCATGCAGCCCCAGCATTTT
TRBV5-4,14,-,-,TRBJ2-3,CASSSELSTDTQYF,TGTGCCAGCAGCTCGGAGCTAAGCACAGATACGCAGTATTTT
TRBV6-5,13,-,-,TRBJ1-2,CASSPTSPYGYTF,TGTGCCAGCAGCCCAACCTCCCCCTATGGCTACACCTTC
TRBV5-1,15,-,-,TRBJ2-5,CASSLGRQGGETQYF,TGCGCCAGCAGCTTGGGTCGGCAGGGGGGAGAGACCCAGTACTTC
TRBV28,13,-,-,TRBJ2-2,CAIEIRNTGELFF,TGTGCCATCGAAATCCGTAACACCGGGGAGCTGTTTTTT
TRBV25-1,12,-,-,TRBJ2-7,CASSELGYEQYF,TGTGCCAGCAGTGAACTCGGATACGAGCAGTACTTC
TRBV5-1,17,-,once,TRBJ1-2,CASSRDGGRGAIHGYTF,TGCGCCAGCAGCCGCGACGGGGGGCGAGGGGCAATACATGGCTACACCTTC
TRBV7-2,17,TRBD2,-,TRBJ2-5,CASSLRVGLAGQETQYF,TGTGCCAGCAGCTTAAGGGTTGGACTAGCGGGACAAGAGACCCAGTACTTC
TRBV5-1,15,TRBD1,-,TRBJ1-2,CASSPAGQGNYGYTF,TGCGCCAGCAGCCCGGCCGGACAGGGTAACTATGGCTACACCTTC
TRBV5-1,17,TRBD2,-,TRBJ2-7,CASSLVVSGSTPYEQYF,TGCGCCAGCAGCTTGGTTGTTAGCGGGAGTACGCCCTACGAGCAGTACTTC
TRBV5-7,16,-,once,TRBJ1-5,CASSLCMEFRDQPQHF,TGTGCCAGCAGCTTGTGCATGGAGTTTCGGGATCAGCCCCAGCATTTT
TRBV5-1,15,-,-,TRBJ1-2,CASSRRTVEGYGYTF,TGCGCCAGCAGCCGACGAACCGTTGAGGGGTATGGCTACACCTTC
TRBV2,11,TRBD2,-,TRBJ2-7,CACGRTPEQYF,TGTGCCTGCGGGAGGACCCCCGAGCAGTACTTC
TRBV5-5,12,TRBD1,-,TRBJ1-2,CASRWGQDGYTF,TGTGCCAGCCGGTGGGGACAGGACGGCTACACCTTC
TRBV5-1,15,-,few,TRBJ2-3,CASSGGPGTSDTQYF,TGCGCCAGCAGTGGTGGTCCGGGTACTTCAGATACGCAGTATTTT
TRBV4-3,16,TRBD1,-,TRBJ2-7,CASSQDGAGQGGEQYF,TGCGCCAGCAGCCAAGATGGGGCGGGACAGGGGGGCGAGCAGTACTTC
TRBV5-1,16,-,-,TRBJ2-5,CASSLGGRGPQETQYF,TGCGCCAGCAGCTTAGGAGGGAGGGGGCCCCAAGAGACCCAGTACTTC
TRBV4-2,15,-,-,TRBJ2-1,CASSQEETAHNEQFF,TGTGCCAGCAGCCAAGAAGAGACGGCGCACAATGAGCAGTTCTTC
TRBV28,15,TRBD1,-,TRBJ1-3,CASSPGQGIGNTIYF,TGTGCCAGCAGTCCGGGACAGGGGATCGGAAACACCATATATTTT
TRBV11-2,13,-,-,TRBJ1-1,CASSPQLGTEAFF,TGTGCCAGCAGCCCCCAACTGGGCACTGAAGCTTTCTTT
TRBV5-4,15,-,-,TRBJ1-1,CASSLEGTKNTEAFF,TGTGCCAGCAGCCTGGAAGGGACTAAGAACACTGAAGCTTTCTTT
TRBV6-6,12,-,-,TRBJ1-5,CASRAGDQPQHF,TGTGCCAGCAGGGCAGGGGATCAGCCCCAGCATTTT
TRBV9,17,-,-,TRBJ2-1,CASSPPVSPGPYNEQFF,TGTGCCAGCAGCCCCCCGGTGTCCCCCGGTCCCTACAATGAGCAGTTCTTC
TRBV15,15,-,-,TRBJ1-2,CATSGPRTGNYGYTF,TGTGCCACCAGCGGTCCCCGGACGGGCAACTATGGCTACACCTTC
TRBV5-8,17,TRBD2,-,TRBJ2-3,CASTRVGSGIGADTQYF,TGTGCCAGCACCCGGGTGGGTAGCGGGATTGGTGCAGATACGCAGTATTTT
TRBV5-4,16,TRBD1,-,TRBJ1-2,CASRKGAQGPNYGYTF,TGTGCCAGCAGAAAGGGGGCCCAGGGACCGAACTATGGCTACACCTTC
TRBV19,14,-,-,TRBJ2-1,CASSIGRRGNEQFF,TGTGCCAGTAGTATTGGACGGAGGGGAAATGAGCAGTTCTTC
TRBV10-3,15,-,-,TRBJ1-2,CAISESGVVGYGYTF,TGTGCCATCAGTGAGTCTGGGGTTGTAGGCTATGGCTACACCTTC
TRBV5-6,17,TRBD2,-,TRBJ2-3,CASSPLDQRGSTDTQYF,TGTGCCAGCAGCCCCCTCGACCAGCGGGGTAGCACAGATACGCAGTATTTT
TRBV6-5,15,-,-,TRBJ2-7,CASSSITGLRYEQYF,TGTGCCAGCAGTTCTATAACAGGGCTCAGATACGAGCAGTACTTC